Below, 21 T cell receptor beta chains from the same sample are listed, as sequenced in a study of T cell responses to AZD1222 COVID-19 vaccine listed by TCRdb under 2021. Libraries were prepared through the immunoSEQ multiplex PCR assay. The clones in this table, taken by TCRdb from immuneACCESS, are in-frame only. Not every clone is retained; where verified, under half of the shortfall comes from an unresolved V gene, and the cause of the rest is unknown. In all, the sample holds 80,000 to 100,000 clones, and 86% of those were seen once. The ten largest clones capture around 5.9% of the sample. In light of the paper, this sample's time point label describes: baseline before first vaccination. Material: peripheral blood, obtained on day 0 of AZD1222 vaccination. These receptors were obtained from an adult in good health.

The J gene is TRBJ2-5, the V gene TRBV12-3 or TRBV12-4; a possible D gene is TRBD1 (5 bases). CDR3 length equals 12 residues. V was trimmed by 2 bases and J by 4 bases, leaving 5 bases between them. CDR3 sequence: CASSLTGETQYF. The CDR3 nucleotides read TGTGCCAGCAGTTTAACAGGAGAGACCCAGTACTTC.

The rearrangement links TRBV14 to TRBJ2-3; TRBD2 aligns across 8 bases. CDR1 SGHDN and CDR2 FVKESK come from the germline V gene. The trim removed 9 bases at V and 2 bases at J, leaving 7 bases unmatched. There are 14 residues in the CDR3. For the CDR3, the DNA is TGTGCCAGTGCACTAGCGGACGACACAGATACGCAGTATTTT. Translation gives CASALADDTDTQYF.

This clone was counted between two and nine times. The CDR3 spells CATSRDGEKLFF. The CDR3 region has the DNA TGTGCCACCAGCAGAGACGGGGAAAAACTGTTTTTT. The rearrangement links TRBV15 to TRBJ1-4; D is unresolved. This CDR3 contains 12 residues. The V end lost 0 bases, the J end lost 8 bases, and 4 bases lay between the germline ends. Germline CDR1 and CDR2: LNHNV and YYDKDF (reference sequence).

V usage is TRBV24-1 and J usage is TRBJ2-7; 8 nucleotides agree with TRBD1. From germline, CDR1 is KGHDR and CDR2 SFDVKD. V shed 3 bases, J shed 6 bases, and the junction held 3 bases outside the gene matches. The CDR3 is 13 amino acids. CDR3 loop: CATSDNTGGEQYF. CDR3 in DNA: TGTGCCACCAGTGATAATACAGGGGGCGAGCAGTACTTC.

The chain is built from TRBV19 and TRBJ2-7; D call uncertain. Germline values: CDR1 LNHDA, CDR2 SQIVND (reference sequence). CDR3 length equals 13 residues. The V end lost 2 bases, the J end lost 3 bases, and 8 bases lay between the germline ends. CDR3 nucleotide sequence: TGTGCCAGTAGTATATCCACTGACTACGAGCAGTACTTC. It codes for CASSISTDYEQYF.

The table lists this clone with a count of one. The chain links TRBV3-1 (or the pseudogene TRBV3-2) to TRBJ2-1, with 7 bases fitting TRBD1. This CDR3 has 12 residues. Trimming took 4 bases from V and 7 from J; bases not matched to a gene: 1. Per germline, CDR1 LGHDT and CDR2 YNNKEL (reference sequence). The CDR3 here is CASSPTGNEQFF. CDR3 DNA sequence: TGTGCCAGCAGCCCGACAGGGAATGAGCAGTTCTTC.

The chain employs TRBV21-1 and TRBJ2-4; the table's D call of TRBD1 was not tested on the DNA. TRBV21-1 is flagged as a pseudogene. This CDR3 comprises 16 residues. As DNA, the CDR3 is TGTGCCAGCAGCAAAGCGCCAGGGATCGGCAAAAACATTCAGTACTTC. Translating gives CASSKAPGIGKNIQYF.

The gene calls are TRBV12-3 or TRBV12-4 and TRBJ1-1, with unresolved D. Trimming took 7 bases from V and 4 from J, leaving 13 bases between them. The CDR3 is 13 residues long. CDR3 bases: TGTGCCAGCACCCAAGGAGGGCTCACTGAAGCTTTCTTT. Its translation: CASTQGGLTEAFF.

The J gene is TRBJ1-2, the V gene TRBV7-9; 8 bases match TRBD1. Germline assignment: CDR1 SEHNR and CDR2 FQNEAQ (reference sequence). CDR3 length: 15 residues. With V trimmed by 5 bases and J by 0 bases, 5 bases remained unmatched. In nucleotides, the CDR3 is TGTGCCAGCAGCCTAGGGACAGGAACTAACTATGGCTACACCTTC. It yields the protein CASSLGTGTNYGYTF. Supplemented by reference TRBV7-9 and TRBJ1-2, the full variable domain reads DTGVSQNPRHKITKRGQNVTFRCDPISEHNRLYWYRQTLGQGPEFLTYFQNEAQLEKSRLLSDRFSAERPKGSFSTLEIQRTEQGDSAMYLCASSLGTGTNYGYTFGSGTRLTVV.

The CDR3 nucleotides read TGTGCCAGCAGCTTATCGTCCCCTGACAGCCTGAACACTGAAGCTTTCTTT. It is translated as CASSLSSPDSLNTEAFF. This rearrangement joins TRBV7-2 to TRBJ1-1, with D perhaps matching TRBD1 (5 bases). The CDR3 extends over 17 amino acids. CDR1 is SGHTA, CDR2 FQGNSA, per germline. V was pared by 2 bases and J by 0 bases, with 16 bases between.

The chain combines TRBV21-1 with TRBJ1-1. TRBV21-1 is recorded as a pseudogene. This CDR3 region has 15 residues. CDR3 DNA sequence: TGTGCCAGCAGCAAAGATCCGGAAGGAAACACTGAAGCTTTCTTT. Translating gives CASSKDPEGNTEAFF.

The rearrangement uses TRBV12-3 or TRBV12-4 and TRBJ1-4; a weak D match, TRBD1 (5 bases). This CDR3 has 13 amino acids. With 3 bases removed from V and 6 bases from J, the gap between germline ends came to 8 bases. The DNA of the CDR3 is TGTGCCAGCAGTTTGGCAGGGTATGAAAAACTGTTTTTT. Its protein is CASSLAGYEKLFF.

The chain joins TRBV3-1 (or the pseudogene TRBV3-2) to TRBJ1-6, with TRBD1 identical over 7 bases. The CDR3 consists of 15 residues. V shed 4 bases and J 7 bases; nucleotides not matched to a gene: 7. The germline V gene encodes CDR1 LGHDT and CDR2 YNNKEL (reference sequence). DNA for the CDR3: TGTGCCAGCAGCCCCGCACAGGGGAGCAATTCACCCCTCCACTTT. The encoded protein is CASSPAQGSNSPLHF.

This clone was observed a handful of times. The CDR3 DNA reads as TGCGCCAGCAGGTCGAGCCAGGGGAACACCGGGGAGCTGTTTTTT. Protein product: CASRSSQGNTGELFF. The gene calls are TRBV5-1 and TRBJ2-2, with D possibly being TRBD1 (5 bases). V was pared by 5 bases and J by 1 base, with 12 bases between. Germline V gene lookup returns CDR1 SGHRS and CDR2 YFSETQ. CDR3 length: 15 amino acids.

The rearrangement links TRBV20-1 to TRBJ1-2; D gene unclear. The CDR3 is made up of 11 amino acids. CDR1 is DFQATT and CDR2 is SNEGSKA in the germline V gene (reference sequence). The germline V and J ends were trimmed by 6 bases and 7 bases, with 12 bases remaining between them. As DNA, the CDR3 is TGCAGTGCGCGCGAGGTTCCTGGCTACACCTTC. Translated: CSAREVPGYTF.

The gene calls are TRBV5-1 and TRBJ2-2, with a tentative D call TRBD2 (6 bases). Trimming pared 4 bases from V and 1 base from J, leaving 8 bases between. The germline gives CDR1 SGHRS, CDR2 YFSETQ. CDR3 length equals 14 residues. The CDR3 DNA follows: TGCGCCAGCAGCGCGGGACTGAACACCGGGGAGCTGTTTTTT. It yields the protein CASSAGLNTGELFF.

The CDR3 sequence: CATGAGYGYTF. For the CDR3, the DNA is TGTGCGACCGGGGCAGGGTATGGCTACACCTTC. The rearrangement joins TRBV24-1 to TRBJ1-2, with a possible D match to TRBD1 (5 bases). The germline gives CDR1 KGHDR, CDR2 SFDVKD. There are 11 residues in the CDR3.

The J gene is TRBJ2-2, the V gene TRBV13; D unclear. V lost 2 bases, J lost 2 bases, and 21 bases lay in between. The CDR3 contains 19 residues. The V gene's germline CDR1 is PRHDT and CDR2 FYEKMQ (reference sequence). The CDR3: CASSLLPTFAGENTGELFF. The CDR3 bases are TGTGCCAGCAGCTTACTCCCGACCTTTGCAGGCGAAAACACCGGGGAGCTGTTTTTT.

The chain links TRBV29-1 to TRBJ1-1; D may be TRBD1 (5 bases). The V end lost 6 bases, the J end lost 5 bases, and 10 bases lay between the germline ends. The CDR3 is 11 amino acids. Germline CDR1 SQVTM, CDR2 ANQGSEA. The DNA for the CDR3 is TGCAGCGTCAGGGTCGTAACTGAAGCTTTCTTT. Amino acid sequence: CSVRVVTEAFF.

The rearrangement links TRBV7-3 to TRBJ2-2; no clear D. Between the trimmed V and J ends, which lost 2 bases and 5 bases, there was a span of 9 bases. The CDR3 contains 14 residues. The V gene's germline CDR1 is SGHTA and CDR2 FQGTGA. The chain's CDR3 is CASSLASTTGELFF. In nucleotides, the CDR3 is TGTGCCAGCAGCTTAGCCAGCACAACCGGGGAGCTGTTTTTT.

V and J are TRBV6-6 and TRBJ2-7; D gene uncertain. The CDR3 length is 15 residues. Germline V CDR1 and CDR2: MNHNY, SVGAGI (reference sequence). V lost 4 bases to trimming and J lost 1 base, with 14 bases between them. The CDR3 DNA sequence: TGTGCCAGCAGTTCTAAGGGCCCTCCATCCTACGAGCAGTACTTC. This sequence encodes CASSSKGPPSYEQYF.